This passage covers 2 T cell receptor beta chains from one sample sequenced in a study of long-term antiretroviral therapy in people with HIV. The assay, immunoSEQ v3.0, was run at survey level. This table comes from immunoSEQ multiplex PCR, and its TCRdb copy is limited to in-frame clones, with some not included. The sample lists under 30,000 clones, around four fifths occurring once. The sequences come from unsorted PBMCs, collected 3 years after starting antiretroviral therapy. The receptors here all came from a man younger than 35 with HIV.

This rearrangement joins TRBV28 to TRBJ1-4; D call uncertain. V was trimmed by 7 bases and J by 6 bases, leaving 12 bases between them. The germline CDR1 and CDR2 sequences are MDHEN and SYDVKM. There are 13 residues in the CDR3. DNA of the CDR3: TGTGCCAGCATACGGACGTTCGATGAAAAACTGTTTTTT. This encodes CASIRTFDEKLFF.

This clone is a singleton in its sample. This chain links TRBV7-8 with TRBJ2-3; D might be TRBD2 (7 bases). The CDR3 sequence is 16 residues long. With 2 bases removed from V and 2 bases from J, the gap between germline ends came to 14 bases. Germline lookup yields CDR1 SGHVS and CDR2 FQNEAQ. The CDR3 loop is CASSLKIGGATDTQYF. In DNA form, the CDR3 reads TGTGCCAGCAGCTTAAAAATTGGGGGGGCCACAGATACGCAGTATTTT.